The sequence of this T cell receptor (beta chain) was determined in a study of T cell responses to AZD1222 COVID-19 vaccine. Sequenced by immunoSEQ multiplex PCR; TCRdb stores in-frame clones only, minus some. This table holds 110,000 or so clones, about 90% found once. V lost 5 bases and J 6 bases, leaving 11 bases between the germline ends. Germline V gene sequence: CDR1 LNHDA, CDR2 SQIVND (reference sequence). The CDR3 is 12 residues long. Source: peripheral blood, taken on day 0 of AZD1222 vaccination. The TCR sequence derives from an adult in good health. The V call is TRBV19, the J call TRBJ2-7; D is unresolved. CDR3: CASSSPPAEQYF. In DNA, the CDR3 is TGTGCCAGTAGTTCCCCCCCCGCCGAGCAGTACTTC.